The 24 T cell receptor beta chains below all came from one sample that was sequenced in a study of cytotoxic CD8 clonotypes in ibrutinib-treated CLL (dated by TCRdb to about 2021). The sample's time point, from its label and the paper: around 25 months on ibrutinib. Receptors were amplified or captured by the immunoSEQ multiplex PCR assay. Drawn from immuneACCESS, this table holds only the in-frame rearrangements with V and J called that TCRdb kept. Clones are partly lost; checked studies trace under half to an unresolved V gene and leave the rest unexplained. The sample table lists around 52,000 clones, 56% of them with a count of one. Around 21% of the sample is held by the ten biggest clonotypes. Sequencing used PBMCs, obtained after 24 months of ibrutinib treatment. Receptors were obtained from a human donor with chronic lymphocytic leukemia.

This chain connects TRBV11-2 to TRBJ2-1; TRBD1 matches at 8 bases. From germline, CDR1 is SGHAT and CDR2 FQNNGV. Germline trimming cut 6 bases from V and 9 bases from J; bases unmatched to any gene: 10. This CDR3 region has 14 residues. This CDR3 reads CASSLPGQVPEQFF. The CDR3 bases are TGTGCCAGCAGTCTACCGGGACAGGTACCTGAGCAGTTCTTC.

The gene calls are TRBV12-2 and TRBJ1-5. TRBV12-2 has pseudogene status. There are 17 residues in the CDR3. CDR3 DNA: TGTGCAAGTCGCTTTTTGGTTGTAGAGACTAGCAATCAGCCCCAGCATTTT. It codes for CASRFLVVETSNQPQHF.

V is TRBV7-9 and J is TRBJ2-1, with TRBD2 as a possible D gene (6 bases). CDR1 and CDR2 from the germline V gene are SEHNR and FQNEAQ (reference sequence). This CDR3 has 15 residues. The germline V and J ends were trimmed by 5 bases and 7 bases, with 18 bases remaining between them. In DNA, the CDR3 is TGTGCCAGCAGCCCAATGGCCGCCCGGGGGAATGAGCAGTTCTTC. It yields the protein CASSPMAARGNEQFF.

This clone was recorded at least ten times. The chain couples TRBV1 to TRBJ2-7; the table's TRBD2 call for D was not verified on the DNA. TRBV1 is a recognized pseudogene. The length of the CDR3 is 15 residues. CDR3 protein: CTSSPHSTSLGEQYV. The CDR3 DNA sequence: TGCACCAGCAGCCCTCATTCGACTAGTTTAGGCGAGCAGTACGTC.

There are a few counts of this clone. The genes are TRBV28 and TRBJ1-4; D call uncertain. Trimming shortened V by 4 bases and J by 8 bases, and 11 bases separated the two germline ends. Germline CDR1 is MDHEN and CDR2 is SYDVKM. The CDR3 length is 13 residues. In nucleotides, the CDR3 is TGTGCCAGCAGTTCGCCAGGTCCCGAAAAACTGTTTTTT. This translates into CASSSPGPEKLFF.

This clone was counted once. This rearrangement joins TRBV5-1 to TRBJ1-5; D uncertain. The germline V gene encodes CDR1 SGHRS and CDR2 YFSETQ. Trimming removed 0 bases at V and 5 bases at J, with 9 bases between. The length of the CDR3 is 14 residues. CDR3 region: CASSLGGPHQPQHF. CDR3 DNA sequence: TGCGCCAGCAGCTTGGGGGGTCCTCATCAGCCCCAGCATTTT. The whole variable domain, filled in from reference TRBV5-1 and TRBJ1-5, reads KAGVTQTPRYLIKTRGQQVTLSCSPISGHRSVSWYQQTPGQGLQFLFEYFSETQRNKGNFPGRFSGRQFSNSRSEMNVSTLELGDSALYLCASSLGGPHQPQHFGDGTRLSIL.

The chain recombines TRBV6-6 with TRBJ2-1; TRBD2 might be the D (6 bases). CDR3 size: 15 residues. V dropped 7 bases and J dropped 7 bases, with 20 bases sitting between them. Germline CDR1 MNHNY, CDR2 SVGAGI (reference sequence). CDR3 in DNA: TGTGCCAGCACCTCAAGGGCGGGAAGTCTTAATGAGCAGTTCTTC. This sequence encodes CASTSRAGSLNEQFF.

V and J are TRBV18 and TRBJ1-1; 8 nucleotides agree with TRBD1. Losses at the gene ends were 6 bases for V and 1 base for J; bases not matched to a gene: 7. The CDR3 has 15 residues. Per germline, CDR1 KGHSH and CDR2 LQKENI. Here the CDR3 DNA reads TGTGCCAGCTCTCTCGGGGGACAGGCGAACACTGAAGCTTTCTTT. Translation gives CASSLGGQANTEAFF. Variable domain in full (rest from reference TRBV18 and TRBJ1-1): NAGVMQNPRHLVRRRGQEARLRCSPMKGHSHVYWYRQLPEEGLKFMVYLQKENIIDESGMPKERFSAEFPKEGPSILRIQQVVRGDSAAYFCASSLGGQANTEAFFGQGTRLTVV.

The chain employs TRBV5-1 and TRBJ1-1; D is unresolved. Germline V gives CDR1 SGHRS, CDR2 YFSETQ. The CDR3 sequence is 15 residues long. With 4 bases removed from V and 3 bases from J, the gap between germline ends came to 16 bases. The CDR3 region is CASSHVGVRDTEAFF. DNA of the CDR3: TGCGCCAGCAGCCATGTCGGGGTTAGGGACACTGAAGCTTTCTTT. Looking up the rest from reference TRBV5-1 and TRBJ1-1 gives the full variable domain: KAGVTQTPRYLIKTRGQQVTLSCSPISGHRSVSWYQQTPGQGLQFLFEYFSETQRNKGNFPGRFSGRQFSNSRSEMNVSTLELGDSALYLCASSHVGVRDTEAFFGQGTRLTVV.

This CDR3 reads CASRVDGIYNEQFF. CDR3 DNA: TGTGCCAGCAGGGTTGACGGAATTTACAATGAGCAGTTCTTC. The chain joins TRBV2 to TRBJ2-1; D unresolved. Germline V gives CDR1 SNHLY, CDR2 FYNNEI. Trimming left V 6 bases short and J 4 bases short, with 13 bases between. This CDR3 has 14 amino acids.

The table lists this clone with many counts. The chain has TRBV2 and TRBJ2-2; possible D gene TRBD1, 6 bases. This CDR3 contains 14 residues. Deletions cut 8 bases from V and 1 base from J, with 11 bases between. The germline V gene encodes CDR1 SNHLY and CDR2 FYNNEI. The DNA for the CDR3 is TGTGCCAGCGCGACAGGTTTGAACACCGGGGAGCTGTTTTTT. Translating gives CASATGLNTGELFF.

This clone came up many times. The chain has TRBV5-1 and TRBJ2-2; 9 bases fit TRBD1. The CDR3 is 17 residues long. The V gene's germline CDR1 is SGHRS and CDR2 YFSETQ. V shed 4 bases, J shed 3 bases, and the junction held 10 bases outside the gene matches. The CDR3, as DNA: TGCGCCAGCAGCACTACCGGGACAGGGACTTACACCGGGGAGCTGTTTTTT. Its protein is CASSTTGTGTYTGELFF.

This clone appeared a few times. V usage is TRBV7-8 and J usage is TRBJ2-2, with no clear D. V gave up 5 bases and J gave up 4 bases, with 5 bases separating them. Germline V gene lookup returns CDR1 SGHVS and CDR2 FQNEAQ. This CDR3 comprises 12 residues. The CDR3 here is CASSRATGELFF. Written as DNA, the CDR3 is TGTGCCAGCAGCCGGGCCACCGGGGAGCTGTTTTTT.

This clone was recorded at least ten times. The V and J genes are TRBV5-5 and TRBJ1-4; possible D gene TRBD1, 6 bases. V was trimmed by 4 bases and J by 6 bases, leaving 13 bases between them. The germline V gene has CDR1 SGHKS and CDR2 YYEKEE (reference sequence). The CDR3 spans 14 residues. CDR3 nucleotides: TGTGCCAGCAGCGTGGTGGCAGGGGATGAAAAACTGTTTTTT. Its protein product is CASSVVAGDEKLFF.

This clone has only a few counts. The chain employs TRBV7-9 and TRBJ2-7, with D unresolved. This CDR3 contains 13 residues. The V and J ends lost 2 bases and 2 bases respectively, with 7 bases between them. Germline V gene lookup returns CDR1 SEHNR and CDR2 FQNEAQ (reference sequence). CDR3 DNA: TGTGCCAGCAGCTTAAAGTCGGCCTACGAGCAGTACTTC. It translates to CASSLKSAYEQYF.

This chain uses TRBV6-1 with TRBJ2-7; 7 bases align to TRBD1. Germline lookup yields CDR1 MNHNS and CDR2 SASEGT. V gave up 3 bases and J gave up 3 bases; unmatched junction bases: 5. The CDR3 is 14 residues long. Written as DNA, the CDR3 is TGTGCCAGCAGTGATTGGGACAGCCTCTACGAGCAGTACTTC. Its translation is CASSDWDSLYEQYF.

V usage is TRBV7-9 and J usage is TRBJ2-6; D remains unclear. V gave up 3 bases and J gave up 2 bases, with 5 bases separating them. This CDR3 is 14 amino acids long. The germline V gene encodes CDR1 SEHNR and CDR2 FQNEAQ (reference sequence). CDR3 sequence reads: CASSFGPGANVLTF. The CDR3 DNA sequence: TGTGCCAGCAGCTTTGGTCCTGGGGCCAACGTCCTGACTTTC.

The chain joins TRBV19 to TRBJ2-2, with D possibly matching TRBD1 (6 bases). The CDR3 spans 15 residues. Trimming removed 7 bases at V and 2 bases at J, with 14 bases between. The germline V gene encodes CDR1 LNHDA and CDR2 SQIVND (reference sequence). The CDR3 region is CASTIPRGNTGELFF. DNA of the CDR3: TGTGCCAGTACTATCCCCAGGGGAAACACCGGGGAGCTGTTTTTT.

The J gene is TRBJ2-7, the V gene TRBV6-1, with 9 bases aligning to TRBD1. Germline CDR1 MNHNS, CDR2 SASEGT. The CDR3 runs 13 residues. With 6 bases clipped from V and 3 bases from J, the junction kept 3 bases outside the gene matches. CDR3 coding DNA: TGTGCCAGCAGAACGGGACAGGGCTACGAGCAGTACTTC. Its translation is CASRTGQGYEQYF.

This clone showed up just once. The CDR3 reads CATPGRKQETQYF. The CDR3 DNA is TGTGCCACCCCCGGGAGAAAACAAGAGACCCAGTACTTC. The gene calls are TRBV6-4 and TRBJ2-5; D might be TRBD2 (6 bases). With 10 bases removed from V and 2 bases from J, the gap between germline ends came to 14 bases. CDR3 length: 13 amino acids. The germline V gene has CDR1 MRHNA and CDR2 SNTAGT.

This clone was detected only a few times. The chain joins TRBV28 to TRBJ2-7, with TRBD2 identical over 9 bases. There are 14 residues in the CDR3. CDR1 and CDR2 (germline): MDHEN, SYDVKM. V lost 6 bases and J lost 6; bases outside the gene matches: 9. CDR3 sequence reads: CASSFSGSLAEQYF. The CDR3 DNA reads as TGTGCCAGCAGCTTTAGCGGGAGTTTAGCCGAGCAGTACTTC.

The chain joins TRBV6-1 to TRBJ2-7; the D gene could be TRBD1 or TRBD2 (5 bases each). This CDR3 comprises 14 residues. The V and J ends lost 2 bases and 7 bases respectively, with 15 bases between them. The germline gives CDR1 MNHNS, CDR2 SASEGT. The CDR3 DNA follows: TGTGCCAGCAGTGAACCAGGTGGGGGAAGGGAGCAGTACGTC. Its translation is CASSEPGGGREQYV.

The genes are TRBV6-6 and TRBJ1-2; D not certain. With 0 bases removed from V and 4 bases from J, the gap between germline ends came to 12 bases. The CDR3 is 15 residues long. Germline assignment: CDR1 MNHNY and CDR2 SVGAGI (reference sequence). CDR3 nucleotides: TGTGCCAGCAGTTACTCCCCCCTACATAGCTATGGCTACACCTTC. Its protein is CASSYSPLHSYGYTF.

Only one count was recorded for this clone. This rearrangement joins TRBV2 to TRBJ2-2; the D call may be TRBD1 or TRBD2 (5 bases each). The length of the CDR3 is 14 residues. The V gene's germline CDR1 is SNHLY and CDR2 FYNNEI. Between the trimmed V and J ends, which lost 8 bases and 5 bases, there was a span of 15 bases. The CDR3 bases are TGTGCCAGCGGGTTTTCGGGGCTTACCGGGGAGCTGTTTTTT. It translates to CASGFSGLTGELFF.